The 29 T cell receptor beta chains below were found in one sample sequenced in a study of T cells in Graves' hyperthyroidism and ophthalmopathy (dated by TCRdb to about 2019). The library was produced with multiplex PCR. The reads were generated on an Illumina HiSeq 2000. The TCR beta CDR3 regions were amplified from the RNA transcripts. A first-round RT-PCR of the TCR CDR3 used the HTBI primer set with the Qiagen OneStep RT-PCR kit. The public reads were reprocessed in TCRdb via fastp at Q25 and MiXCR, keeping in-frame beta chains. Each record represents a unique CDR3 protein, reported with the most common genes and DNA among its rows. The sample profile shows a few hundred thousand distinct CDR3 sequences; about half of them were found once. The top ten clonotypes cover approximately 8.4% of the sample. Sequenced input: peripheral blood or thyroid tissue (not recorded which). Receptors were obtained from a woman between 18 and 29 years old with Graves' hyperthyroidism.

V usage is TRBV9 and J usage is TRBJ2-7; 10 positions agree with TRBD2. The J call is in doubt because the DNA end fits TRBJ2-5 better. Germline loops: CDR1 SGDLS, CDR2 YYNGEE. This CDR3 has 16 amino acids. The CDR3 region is CASNSRLAGGVKTQYF. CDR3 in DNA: TGTGCCAGCAACTCCCGACTAGCGGGCGGTGTAAAGACCCAGTACTTC.

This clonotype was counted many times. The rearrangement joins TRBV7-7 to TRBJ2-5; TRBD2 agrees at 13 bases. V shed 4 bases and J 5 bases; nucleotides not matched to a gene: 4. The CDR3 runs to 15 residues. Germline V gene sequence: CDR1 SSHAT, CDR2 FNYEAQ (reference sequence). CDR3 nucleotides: TGTGCCAGCAGCTCAGGGACTAGCGGGACTGAGACCCAGTACTTC. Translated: CASSSGTSGTETQYF.

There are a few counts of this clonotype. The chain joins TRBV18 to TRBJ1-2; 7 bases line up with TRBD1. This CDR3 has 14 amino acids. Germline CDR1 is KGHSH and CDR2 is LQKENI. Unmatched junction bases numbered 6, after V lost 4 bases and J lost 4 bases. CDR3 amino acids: CASSRDREGYGYTF. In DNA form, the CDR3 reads TGTGCCAGCTCACGCGACAGGGAGGGCTATGGCTACACCTTC. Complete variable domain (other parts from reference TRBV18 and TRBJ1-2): NAGVMQNPRHLVRRRGQEARLRCSPMKGHSHVYWYRQLPEEGLKFMVYLQKENIIDESGMPKERFSAEFPKEGPSILRIQQVVRGDSAAYFCASSRDREGYGYTFGSGTRLTVV.

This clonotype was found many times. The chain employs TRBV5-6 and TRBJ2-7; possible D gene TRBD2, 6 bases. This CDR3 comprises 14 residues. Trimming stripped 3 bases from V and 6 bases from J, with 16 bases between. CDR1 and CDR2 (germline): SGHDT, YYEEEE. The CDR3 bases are TGTGCCAGCAGCTCGACTAGGGAGAGCCTCGAGCAGTACTTC. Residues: CASSSTRESLEQYF.

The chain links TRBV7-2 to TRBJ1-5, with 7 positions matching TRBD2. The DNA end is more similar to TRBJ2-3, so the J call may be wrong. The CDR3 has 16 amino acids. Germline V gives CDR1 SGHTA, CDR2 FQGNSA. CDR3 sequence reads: CASSLGSGAWGDTQYF. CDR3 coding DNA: TGTGCCAGCAGCTTAGGGAGCGGGGCCTGGGGAGATACGCAGTATTTT.

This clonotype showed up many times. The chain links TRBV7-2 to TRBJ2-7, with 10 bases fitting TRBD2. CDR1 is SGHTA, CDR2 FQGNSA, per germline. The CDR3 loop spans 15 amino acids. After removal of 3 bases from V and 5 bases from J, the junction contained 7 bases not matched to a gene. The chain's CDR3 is CASSFKASGRNEQYF. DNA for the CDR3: TGTGCCAGCAGCTTTAAGGCTAGCGGGAGAAACGAGCAGTACTTC.

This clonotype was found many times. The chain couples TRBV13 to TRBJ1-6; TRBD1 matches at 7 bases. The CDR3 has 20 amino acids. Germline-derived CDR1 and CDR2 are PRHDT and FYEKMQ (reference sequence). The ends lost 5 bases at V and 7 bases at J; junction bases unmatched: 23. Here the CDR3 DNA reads TGTGCCAGCAGCCGCAAGACCCCGATCAACAGGGGAACAGGCAATTCACCCCTCCACTTT. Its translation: CASSRKTPINRGTGNSPLHF.

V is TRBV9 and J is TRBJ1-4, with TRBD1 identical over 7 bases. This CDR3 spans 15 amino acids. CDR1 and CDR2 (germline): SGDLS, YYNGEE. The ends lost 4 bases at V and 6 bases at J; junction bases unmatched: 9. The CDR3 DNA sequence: TGTGCCAGCAGCCCACCGACAGGGAGGGATGAAAAACTGTTTTTT. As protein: CASSPPTGRDEKLFF.

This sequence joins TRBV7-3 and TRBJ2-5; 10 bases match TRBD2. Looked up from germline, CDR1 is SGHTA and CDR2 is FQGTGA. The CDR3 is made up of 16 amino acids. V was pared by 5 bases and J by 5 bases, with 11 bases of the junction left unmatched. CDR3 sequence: CASSHGAGGPNETQYF. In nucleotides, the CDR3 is TGTGCCAGCAGCCATGGAGCGGGAGGGCCGAATGAGACCCAGTACTTC. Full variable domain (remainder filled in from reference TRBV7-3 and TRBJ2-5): GAGVSQTPSNKVTEKGKYVELRCDPISGHTALYWYRQSLGQGPEFLIYFQGTGAADDSGLPNDRFFAVRPEGSVSTLKIQRTERGDSAVYLCASSHGAGGPNETQYFGPGTRLLVL.

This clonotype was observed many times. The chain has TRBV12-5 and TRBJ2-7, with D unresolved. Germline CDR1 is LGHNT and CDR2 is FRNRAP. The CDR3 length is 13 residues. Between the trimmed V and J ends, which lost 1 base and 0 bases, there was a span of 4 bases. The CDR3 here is CASGLDTSYEQYF. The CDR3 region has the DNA TGTGCTAGTGGTTTGGACACCTCCTACGAGCAGTACTTC.

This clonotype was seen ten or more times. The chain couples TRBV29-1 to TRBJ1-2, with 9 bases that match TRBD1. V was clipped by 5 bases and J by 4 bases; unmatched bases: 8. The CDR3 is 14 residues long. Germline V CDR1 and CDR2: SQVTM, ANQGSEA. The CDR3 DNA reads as TGCAGCGTTCTGGGACAGGGAGAGGGCTATGGCTACACCTTC. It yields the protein CSVLGQGEGYGYTF. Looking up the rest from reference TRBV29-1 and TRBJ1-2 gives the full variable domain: SAVISQKPSRDICQRGTSLTIQCQVDSQVTMMFWYRQQPGQSLTLIATANQGSEATYESGFVIDKFPISRPNLTFSTLTVSNMSPEDSSIYLCSVLGQGEGYGYTFGSGTRLTVV.

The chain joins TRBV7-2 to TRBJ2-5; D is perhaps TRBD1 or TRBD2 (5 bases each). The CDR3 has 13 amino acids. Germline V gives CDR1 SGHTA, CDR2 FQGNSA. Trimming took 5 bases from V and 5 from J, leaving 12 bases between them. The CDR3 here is CASSPQGDETQYF. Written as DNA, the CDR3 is TGTGCCAGCAGCCCTCAAGGGGACGAGACCCAGTACTTC.

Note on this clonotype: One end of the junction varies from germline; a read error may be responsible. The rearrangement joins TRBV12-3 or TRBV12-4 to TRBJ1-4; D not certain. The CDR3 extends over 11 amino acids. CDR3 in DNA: TGCCCCAGCAGTGTGGATGAAAAACTGTTTTTT. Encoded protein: CPSSVDEKLFF.

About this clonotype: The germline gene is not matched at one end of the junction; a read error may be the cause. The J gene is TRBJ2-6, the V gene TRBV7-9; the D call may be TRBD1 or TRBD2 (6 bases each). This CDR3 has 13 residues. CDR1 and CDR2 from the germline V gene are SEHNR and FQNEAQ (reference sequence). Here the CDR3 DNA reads TGTGCCAGCAGCTTATGGGGGGCAAACACTGAAGCTTTC. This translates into CASSLWGANTEAF. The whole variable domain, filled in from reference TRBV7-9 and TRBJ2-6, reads DTGVSQNPRHKITKRGQNVTFRCDPISEHNRLYWYRQTLGQGPEFLTYFQNEAQLEKSRLLSDRFSAERPKGSFSTLEIQRTEQGDSAMYLCASSLWGANTEAFGAGSRLTVL.

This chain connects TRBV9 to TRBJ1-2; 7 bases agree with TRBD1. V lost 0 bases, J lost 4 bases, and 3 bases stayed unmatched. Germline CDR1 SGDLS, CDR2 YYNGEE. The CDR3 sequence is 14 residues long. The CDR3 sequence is CASSVEAGGYGYTF. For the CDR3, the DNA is TGTGCCAGCAGCGTAGAAGCAGGGGGCTATGGCTACACCTTC.

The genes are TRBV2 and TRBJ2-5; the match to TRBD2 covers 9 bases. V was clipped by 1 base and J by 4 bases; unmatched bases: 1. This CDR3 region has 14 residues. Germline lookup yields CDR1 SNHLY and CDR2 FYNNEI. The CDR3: CASSEGAGGETQYF. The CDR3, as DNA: TGTGCCAGCAGTGAAGGAGCGGGAGGAGAGACCCAGTACTTC.

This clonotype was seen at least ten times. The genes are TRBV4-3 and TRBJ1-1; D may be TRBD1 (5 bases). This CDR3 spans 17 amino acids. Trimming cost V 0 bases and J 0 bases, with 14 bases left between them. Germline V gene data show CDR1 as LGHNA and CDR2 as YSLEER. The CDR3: CASSQDKKGTLNTEAFF. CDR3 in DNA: TGCGCCAGCAGCCAAGACAAAAAGGGGACCTTGAACACTGAAGCTTTCTTT.

CDR3 DNA: TGTGCTAGAGGAGAGGCGGGAGACCACGAGCAGTACTTC. It translates to CARGEAGDHEQYF. This rearrangement joins TRBV7-6 to TRBJ2-7, with 7 bases that match TRBD2. This CDR3 spans 13 amino acids. The germline CDR1 and CDR2 sequences are SGHVS and FNYEAQ.

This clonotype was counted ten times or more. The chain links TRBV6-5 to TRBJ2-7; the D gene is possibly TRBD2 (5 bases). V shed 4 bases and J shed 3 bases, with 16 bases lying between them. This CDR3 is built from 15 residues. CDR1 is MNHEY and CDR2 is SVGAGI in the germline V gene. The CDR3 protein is CASSLEAGWFYEQYF. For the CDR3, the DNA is TGTGCCAGCAGTTTAGAGGCGGGCTGGTTCTACGAGCAGTACTTC.

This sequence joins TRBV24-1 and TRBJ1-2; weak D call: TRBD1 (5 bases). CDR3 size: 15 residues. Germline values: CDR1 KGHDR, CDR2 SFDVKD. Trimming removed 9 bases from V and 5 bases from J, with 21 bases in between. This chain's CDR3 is CATLGTGVFGYGYTF. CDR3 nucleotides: TGTGCCACCCTCGGGACTGGGGTCTTCGGTTATGGCTACACCTTC.

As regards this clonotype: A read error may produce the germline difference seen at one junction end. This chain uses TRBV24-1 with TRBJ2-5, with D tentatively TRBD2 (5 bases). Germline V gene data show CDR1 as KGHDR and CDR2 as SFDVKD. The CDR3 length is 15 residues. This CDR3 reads CTTSDSWTGKETQYF. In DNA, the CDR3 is TGTACCACCAGTGATTCATGGACGGGGAAAGAGACCCAGTACTTC.

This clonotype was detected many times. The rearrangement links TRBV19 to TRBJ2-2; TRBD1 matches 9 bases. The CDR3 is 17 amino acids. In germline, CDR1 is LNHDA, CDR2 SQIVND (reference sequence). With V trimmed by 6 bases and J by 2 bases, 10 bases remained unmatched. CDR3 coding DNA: TGTGCCAGTAGGCCTAGAACGGGACAGGGTAACACCGGGGAGCTGTTTTTT. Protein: CASRPRTGQGNTGELFF.

The CDR3 reads CAIARTSGSYEQYF. As DNA, the CDR3 is TGTGCCATCGCAAGGACTAGCGGGAGCTACGAGCAGTACTTC. The rearrangement uses TRBV10-3 and TRBJ2-7, with 13 bases that match TRBD2. CDR1 ENHRY and CDR2 SYGVKD come from the germline V gene. The CDR3 is 14 residues long. The J segment lost 3 bases and the V segment lost 8 bases, leaving 4 bases of the junction unmatched.

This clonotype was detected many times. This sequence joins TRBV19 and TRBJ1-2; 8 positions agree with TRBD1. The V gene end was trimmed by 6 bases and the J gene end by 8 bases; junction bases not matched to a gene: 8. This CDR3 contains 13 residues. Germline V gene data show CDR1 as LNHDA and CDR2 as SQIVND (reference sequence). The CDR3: CASRTQGARGYTF. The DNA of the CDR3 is TGTGCCAGTAGAACTCAGGGGGCGCGGGGCTACACCTTC.

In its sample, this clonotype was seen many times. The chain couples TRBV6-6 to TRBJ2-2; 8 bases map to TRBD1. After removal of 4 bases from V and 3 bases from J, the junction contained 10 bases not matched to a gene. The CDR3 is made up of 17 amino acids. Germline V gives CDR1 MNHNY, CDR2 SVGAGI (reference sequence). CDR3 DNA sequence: TGTGCCAGCAGTTTGGCCAGGGGGCTGTATGACACCGGGGAGCTGTTTTTT. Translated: CASSLARGLYDTGELFF.

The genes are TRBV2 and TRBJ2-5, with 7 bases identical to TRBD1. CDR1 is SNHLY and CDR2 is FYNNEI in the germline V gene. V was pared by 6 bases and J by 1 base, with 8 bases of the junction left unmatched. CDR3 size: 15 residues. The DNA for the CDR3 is TGTGCCAGCAGAGCCCCCGGGACAGTCCAAGAGACCCAGTACTTC. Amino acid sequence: CASRAPGTVQETQYF. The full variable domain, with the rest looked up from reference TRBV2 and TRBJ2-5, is EPEVTQTPSHQVTQMGQEVILRCVPISNHLYFYWYRQILGQKVEFLVSFYNNEISEKSEIFDDQFSVERPDGSNFTLKIRSTKLEDSAMYFCASRAPGTVQETQYFGPGTRLLVL.

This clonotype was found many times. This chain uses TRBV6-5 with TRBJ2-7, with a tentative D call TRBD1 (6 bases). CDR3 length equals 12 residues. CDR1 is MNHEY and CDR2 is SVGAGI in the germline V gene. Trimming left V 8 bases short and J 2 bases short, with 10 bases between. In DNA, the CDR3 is TGTGCCAGCGGCGGACAGCCCTACGAGCAGTACTTC. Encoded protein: CASGGQPYEQYF.

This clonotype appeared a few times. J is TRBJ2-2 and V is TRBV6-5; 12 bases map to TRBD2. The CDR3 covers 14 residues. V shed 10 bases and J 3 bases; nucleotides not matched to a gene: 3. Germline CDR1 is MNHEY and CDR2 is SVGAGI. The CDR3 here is CATASGGDTGELFF. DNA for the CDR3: TGTGCCACCGCTAGCGGGGGGGACACCGGGGAGCTGTTTTTT.

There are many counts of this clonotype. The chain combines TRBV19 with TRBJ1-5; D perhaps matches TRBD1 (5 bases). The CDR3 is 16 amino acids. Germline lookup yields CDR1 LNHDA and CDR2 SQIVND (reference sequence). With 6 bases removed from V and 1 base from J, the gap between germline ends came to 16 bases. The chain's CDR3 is CASSTAGLGSNQPQHF. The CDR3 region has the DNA TGTGCCAGTAGCACGGCGGGGCTAGGGAGCAATCAGCCCCAGCATTTT.